Listed below are T cell receptor beta chains from one sample, sequenced in a study of CD8 T cells in Susac syndrome. A single record per CDR3 protein comes from TCRdb applying MiXCR to the immunoSEQ multiplex PCR reads. The sample shows 110,000 or so distinct CDR3 sequences, less than 97% of them seen only once. The specimen was CD4+ T cells from PBMCs. The source of these receptors is a human donor in good health. Each CDR3 is given with its conserved first and last residue.

J	length	V	CDR3
TRBJ2-2	14	TRBV7-2	CASSWDGGTGELFF
TRBJ1-5	14	TRBV2	CASSTGLSNQPQHF
TRBJ2-5	14	TRBV3-1	CASRDRAGQETQYF
TRBJ2-5	13	TRBV7-2	CASSFNREETQYF
TRBJ1-2	13	TRBV6-5	CASTPGPTGGYTF
TRBJ1-5	15	TRBV19	CASSIGDRGRQPQHF
TRBJ2-7	13	TRBV6-5	CASRTGQTYEQYF
TRBJ2-3	15	TRBV28	CASRSPSGTDDTQYF
TRBJ1-1	14	TRBV12-3/TRBV12-4	CASSLEGLNTEAFF
TRBJ1-1	14	TRBV30	CAWSKAGGDPEAFF
TRBJ2-5	11	TRBV28	CASRSQETQYF
TRBJ1-2	13	TRBV5-1	CASSLDRDRGYTF
TRBJ2-7	12	TRBV30	CAWSLQYYEQYF
TRBJ1-6	13	TRBV3-1	CASSGDITMPLHF
TRBJ2-3	12	TRBV5-1	CASSANTDTQYF
TRBJ2-2	16	TRBV7-9	CASSLASVADTGELFF
TRBJ1-1	13	TRBV6-2/TRBV6-3	CASSWTENTEAFF
TRBJ2-6	15	TRBV19	CASSIQRSGANVLTF
TRBJ2-1	14	TRBV10-3	CAISEDRAYNEQFF
TRBJ2-7	14	TRBV7-9	CASSSVAGGLEQYF
TRBJ2-7	16	TRBV20-1	CSARDSLAGGAHEQYF
TRBJ1-1	13	TRBV4-1	CASRLDLNTEAFF
TRBJ2-3	18	TRBV7-2	CASSLVLAGGPDADTQYF
TRBJ2-5	15	TRBV20-1	CSASDPRGPQETQYF
TRBJ1-1	14	TRBV4-3	CASSRTLANTEAFF
TRBJ2-2	15	TRBV6-6	CAIQPPGGNTGELFF
TRBJ2-5	12	TRBV20-1	CSASWLKETQYF
TRBJ2-1	17	TRBV9	CASSVGLVGTGTNEQFF
TRBJ2-5	16	TRBV7-6	CASSSQAGGYQETQYF
TRBJ2-7	12	TRBV7-9	CASGTISYEQYF
TRBJ2-2	17	TRBV28	CASGPPGTGGITGELFF
TRBJ1-1	11	TRBV6-1	CASVGLWKAFF
TRBJ2-3	17	TRBV20-1	CSATNQVKTGRTDTQYF
TRBJ1-3	15	TRBV25-1	CASSESAGPWYTIYF
TRBJ1-1	14	TRBV28	CASGLAGTNTEAFF
TRBJ2-6	16	TRBV19	CASSIERGTGANVLTF
TRBJ2-2	15	TRBV9	CASSVEGGLSTGLFF
TRBJ2-1	14	TRBV29-1	CSVDQGGPYNEQFF
TRBJ1-5	13	TRBV18	CASSPQGGQPQHF
TRBJ2-3	15	TRBV5-4	CASSLGQGVTDTQYF
TRBJ2-1	15	TRBV20-1	CSARASSGRNTEQFF
TRBJ2-7	15	TRBV6-2/TRBV6-3	CASVTPDRDPLEQYF
TRBJ2-1	14	TRBV5-1	CASSDPPGLNEQFF
TRBJ2-7	13	TRBV3-1	CASSRQSSYEQYF
TRBJ1-3	14	TRBV29-1	CSVVPRGGSSDIYF
TRBJ2-1	18	TRBV3-1	CASSQDPGGQGVVNEQFF
TRBJ2-7	15	TRBV5-1	CASSRGLAGAYEQYF